This T cell receptor beta chain was sequenced during a study of shared clonotypes between healthy human individuals. The naive CD8 subset, CD45RO-negative cells positively selected for CCR7, excluded terminally differentiated effector memory CD45RA+ cells. The CDR3 runs to 14 residues. V lost 4 bases, J lost 4 bases, and 11 bases lay in between. Germline V CDR1 and CDR2: PRHDT, FYEKMQ (reference sequence). Clones were sequenced by immunoSEQ multiplex PCR, and TCRdb holds only the in-frame ones, with some missing. The repertoire holds about 590,000 clones, 95% to 96% seen once, with 0.095% to 0.12% in the top ten.

This TCR derives from a woman aged 25 to 39 in good health. The gene calls are TRBV13 and TRBJ2-1; D might be TRBD1 (6 bases). The sequenced sample consisted of naive CD8+ T cells sorted from blood. Written as DNA, the CDR3 is TGTGCCAGCAGCTCCCATGACAGGTACAATGAGCAGTTCTTC. Protein: CASSSHDRYNEQFF. Full variable domain (missing parts from reference TRBV13 and TRBJ2-1): AAGVIQSPRHLIKEKRETATLKCYPIPRHDTVYWYQQGPGQDPQFLISFYEKMQSDKGSIPDRFSAQQFSDYHSELNMSSLELGDSALYFCASSSHDRYNEQFFGPGTRLTVL.